One sample yielded the 9 T cell receptor beta chains listed below, sequenced in a study of T cell changes during pregnancy in multiple sclerosis. Repertoires were generated with immunoSEQ multiplex PCR, while TCRdb's copy carries only in-frame clones and drops some. This table has 40,000 to 45,000 clones, roughly nine tenths appearing once. The starting material was CD4+ T cells from peripheral blood mononuclear cells, obtained in the first trimester of pregnancy. The origin of the receptors is a female donor with multiple sclerosis, enrolled in a pregnancy study.

This sequence joins TRBV9 and TRBJ1-1; D is unresolved. The V gene's germline CDR1 is SGDLS and CDR2 YYNGEE. The CDR3 consists of 16 residues. The V and J ends lost 0 bases and 0 bases respectively, with 12 bases between them. The CDR3 DNA sequence: TGTGCCAGCAGCGTAGGCCCACTCCGAGTGAACACTGAAGCTTTCTTT. Encoded protein: CASSVGPLRVNTEAFF. Looking up the rest from reference TRBV9 and TRBJ1-1 gives the full variable domain: DSGVTQTPKHLITATGQRVTLRCSPRSGDLSVYWYQQSLDQGLQFLIQYYNGEERAKGNILERFSAQQFPDLHSELNLSSLELGDSALYFCASSVGPLRVNTEAFFGQGTRLTVV.

CDR3 amino acids: CASSASGTSYKGYTF. The CDR3 DNA sequence: TGTGCCAGCAGCGCCTCAGGGACATCCTATAAGGGCTACACCTTC. The chain uses TRBV9 and TRBJ1-2, with D possibly being TRBD1 (6 bases). The CDR3 totals 15 residues. V gave up 3 bases and J gave up 8 bases, with 20 bases separating them. From germline, CDR1 is SGDLS and CDR2 YYNGEE. Supplemented by reference TRBV9 and TRBJ1-2, the full variable domain reads DSGVTQTPKHLITATGQRVTLRCSPRSGDLSVYWYQQSLDQGLQFLIQYYNGEERAKGNILERFSAQQFPDLHSELNLSSLELGDSALYFCASSASGTSYKGYTFGSGTRLTVV.

This chain uses TRBV7-3 with TRBJ2-3, with TRBD2 as a possible D gene (6 bases). CDR3 size: 15 residues. Germline assignment: CDR1 SGHTA and CDR2 FQGTGA. The V gene lost 2 bases and the J gene lost 2 bases, with 11 bases spanning the gap. CDR3 sequence (DNA): TGTGCCAGCAGCTTATTTAGCGGTTTCACAGATACGCAGTATTTT. The encoded protein is CASSLFSGFTDTQYF.

This rearrangement joins TRBV10-3 to TRBJ2-7, with a possible D match to TRBD1 (5 bases). Trimming removed 2 bases from V and 3 bases from J, with 8 bases in between. Germline V gene lookup returns CDR1 ENHRY and CDR2 SYGVKD. CDR3 length: 13 amino acids. CDR3 loop: CAISEGAGYEQYF. DNA of the CDR3: TGTGCCATCAGTGAGGGGGCTGGCTACGAGCAGTACTTC.

The gene calls are TRBV28 and TRBJ1-5; maybe TRBD1 (5 bases). CDR3 length: 15 amino acids. The germline gives CDR1 MDHEN, CDR2 SYDVKM. Trimming pared 4 bases from V and 6 bases from J, leaving 16 bases between. The CDR3 region is CASSSTSRDGQPQHF. The CDR3 region has the DNA TGTGCCAGCAGTTCGACAAGCAGGGATGGTCAGCCCCAGCATTTT.

This chain joins TRBV5-1 and TRBJ2-3, with 10 bases identical to TRBD2. The germline gives CDR1 SGHRS, CDR2 YFSETQ. V shed 6 bases, J shed 4 bases, and the junction held 5 bases outside the gene matches. The CDR3 runs 14 residues. The CDR3 region is CASMPSGSADTQYF. DNA for the CDR3: TGCGCCAGCATGCCTAGCGGGAGTGCAGATACGCAGTATTTT. The full variable domain, completed using reference TRBV5-1 and TRBJ2-3, is KAGVTQTPRYLIKTRGQQVTLSCSPISGHRSVSWYQQTPGQGLQFLFEYFSETQRNKGNFPGRFSGRQFSNSRSEMNVSTLELGDSALYLCASMPSGSADTQYFGPGTRLTVL.

Only one count was recorded for this clone. This chain uses TRBV20-1 with TRBJ1-2; D is undetermined. The CDR3 contains 11 residues. V was clipped by 5 bases and J by 2 bases, with 6 bases between them. Germline V gives CDR1 DFQATT, CDR2 SNEGSKA (reference sequence). Written as DNA, the CDR3 is TGCAGTGCTTCAGGAAACTATGGCTACACCTTC. Protein product: CSASGNYGYTF.

This chain joins TRBV28 and TRBJ2-1, with TRBD1 identical over 9 bases. CDR1 is MDHEN, CDR2 SYDVKM, per germline. The CDR3 loop spans 16 amino acids. The J segment lost 5 bases and the V segment lost 5 bases, leaving 10 bases of the junction unmatched. DNA of the CDR3: TGTGCCAGCAGTCCCGCGGGACAGGGCGTAGACAATGAGCAGTTCTTC. This sequence encodes CASSPAGQGVDNEQFF. The full variable domain, its missing parts supplied by reference TRBV28 and TRBJ2-1, is DVKVTQSSRYLVKRTGEKVFLECVQDMDHENMFWYRQDPGLGLRLIYFSYDVKMKEKGDIPEGYSVSREKKERFSLILESASTNQTSMYLCASSPAGQGVDNEQFFGPGTRLTVL.

The chain links TRBV11-3 to TRBJ2-2; D remains ambiguous. The V end lost 0 bases, the J end lost 7 bases, and 9 bases lay between the germline ends. The CDR3 totals 14 residues. Germline CDR1 SGHNT, CDR2 YENEEA. The CDR3 is CASSLEFWSGELFF. The CDR3 DNA follows: TGTGCCAGCAGCTTAGAATTTTGGAGCGGGGAGCTGTTTTTT. The full variable domain, with the rest looked up from reference TRBV11-3 and TRBJ2-2, is EAGVVQSPRYKIIEKKQPVAFWCNPISGHNTLYWYLQNLGQGPELLIRYENEEAVDDSQLPKDRFSAERLKGVDSTLKIQPAELGDSAVYLCASSLEFWSGELFFGEGSRLTVL.